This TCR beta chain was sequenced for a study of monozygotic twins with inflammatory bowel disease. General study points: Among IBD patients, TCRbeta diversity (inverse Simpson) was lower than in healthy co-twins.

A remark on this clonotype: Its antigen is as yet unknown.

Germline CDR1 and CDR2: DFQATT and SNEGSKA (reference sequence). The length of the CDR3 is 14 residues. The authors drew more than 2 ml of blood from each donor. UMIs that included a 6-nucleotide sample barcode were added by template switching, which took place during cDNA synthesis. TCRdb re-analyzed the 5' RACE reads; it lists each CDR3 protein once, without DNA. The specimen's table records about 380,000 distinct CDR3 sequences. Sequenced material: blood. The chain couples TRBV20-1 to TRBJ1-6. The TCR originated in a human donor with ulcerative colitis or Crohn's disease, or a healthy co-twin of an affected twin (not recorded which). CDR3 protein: CSARGMTDNSPLHF.